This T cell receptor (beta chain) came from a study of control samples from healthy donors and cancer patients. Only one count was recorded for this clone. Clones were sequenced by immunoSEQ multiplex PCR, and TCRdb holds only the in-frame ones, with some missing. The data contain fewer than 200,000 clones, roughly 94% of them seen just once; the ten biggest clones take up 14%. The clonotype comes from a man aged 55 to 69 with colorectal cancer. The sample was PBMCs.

The DNA for the CDR3 is TGTGCCAGCAGTTTAGAAGGGGGCCTGGCTGAAGCTTTCTTT. Protein sequence: CASSLEGGLAEAFF. The chain carries TRBV27 and TRBJ1-1; 7 bases line up with TRBD1. This CDR3 contains 14 residues. Germline trimming cut 2 bases from V and 6 bases from J; bases unmatched to any gene: 6. CDR1 MNHEY and CDR2 SMNVEV come from the germline V gene (reference sequence).